Below, one T cell receptor (beta chain) is given with its context. TCRdb keeps only in-frame clones here, not all; method: immunoSEQ multiplex PCR. This table has about 120,000 clones, approximately 87% appearing once. This sample is drawn from a study of blood T cell repertoires in COVID-19. As for the study in general: Sample material is recorded as cDNA or gDNA derived from T cells, B-cell-depleted T cells, or PBMCs.

This CDR3 has 15 amino acids. The V segment lost 0 bases and the J segment 6 bases; nucleotides outside the gene matches: 4. The germline V gene encodes CDR1 SGHDN and CDR2 FVKESK. This chain joins TRBV14 and TRBJ2-2; 7 nucleotides align to TRBD2. The origin of this receptor is a man aged 25-45 years with acute or convalescent COVID-19. Sequences were obtained from peripheral blood. The CDR3 protein is CASSQELAGAGELFF. CDR3 in DNA: TGTGCCAGCAGCCAAGAGTTGGCGGGGGCCGGGGAGCTGTTTTTT.